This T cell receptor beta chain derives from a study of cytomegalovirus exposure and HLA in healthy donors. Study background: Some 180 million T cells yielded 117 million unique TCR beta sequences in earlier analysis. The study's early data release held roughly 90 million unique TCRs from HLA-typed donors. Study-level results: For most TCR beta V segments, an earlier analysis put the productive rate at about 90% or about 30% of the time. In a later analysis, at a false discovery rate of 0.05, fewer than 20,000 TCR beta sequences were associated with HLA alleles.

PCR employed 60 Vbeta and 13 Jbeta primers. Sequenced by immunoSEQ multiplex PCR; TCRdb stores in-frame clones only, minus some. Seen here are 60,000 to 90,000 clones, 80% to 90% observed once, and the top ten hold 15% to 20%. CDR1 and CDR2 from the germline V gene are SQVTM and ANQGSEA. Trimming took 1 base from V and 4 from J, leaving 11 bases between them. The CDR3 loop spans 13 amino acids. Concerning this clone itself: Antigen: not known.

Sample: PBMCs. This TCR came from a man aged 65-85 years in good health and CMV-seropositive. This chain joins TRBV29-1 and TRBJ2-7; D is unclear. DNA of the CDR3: TGCAGCGTTGAAGTCTCTCGAGGATACGAGCAGTACTTC. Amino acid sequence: CSVEVSRGYEQYF.